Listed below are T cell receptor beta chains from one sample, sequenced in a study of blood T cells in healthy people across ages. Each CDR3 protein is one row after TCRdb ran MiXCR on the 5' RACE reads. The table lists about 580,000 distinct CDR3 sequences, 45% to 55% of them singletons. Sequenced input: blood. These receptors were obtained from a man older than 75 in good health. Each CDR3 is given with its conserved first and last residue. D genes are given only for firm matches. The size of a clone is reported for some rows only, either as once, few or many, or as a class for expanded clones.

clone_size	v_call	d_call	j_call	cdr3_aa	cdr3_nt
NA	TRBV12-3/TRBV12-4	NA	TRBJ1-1	CASTPDGNTEAFF	TGTGCCAGCACCCCGGACGGGAACACTGAAGCTTTCTTT
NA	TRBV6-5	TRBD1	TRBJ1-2	CASSSVGGQGNYGYTF	TGTGCCAGCAGTTCAGTTGGAGGACAGGGGAACTATGGCTACACCTTC
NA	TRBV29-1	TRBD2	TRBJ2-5	CSVEDPLAGAGQETQYF	TGCAGCGTTGAAGACCCGCTAGCGGGAGCGGGCCAAGAGACCCAGTACTTC
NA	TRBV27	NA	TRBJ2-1	CASREGGRIHNEQFF	TGTGCCAGCAGGGAGGGGGGCCGGATCCACAATGAGCAGTTCTTC
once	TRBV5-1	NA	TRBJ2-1	CASSLIGAGTYDEQFF	TGCGCCAGCAGCTTGATCGGGGCGGGAACCTACGATGAGCAGTTCTTC
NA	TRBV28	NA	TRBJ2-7	CASSPAGTSYEQYF	TGTGCCAGCAGTCCCGCGGGCACCTCCTACGAGCAGTACTTC
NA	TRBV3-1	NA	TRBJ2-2	CASSQAWPAPGTGELFF	TGTGCCAGCAGCCAAGCTTGGCCGGCCCCGGGGACCGGGGAGCTGTTTTTT
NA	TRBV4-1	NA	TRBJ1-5	CASSQDRAGVGNQPQHF	TGCGCCAGCAGCCAAGACAGGGCGGGGGTGGGCAATCAGCCCCAGCATTTT
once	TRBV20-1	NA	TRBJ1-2	CSAINGELGGYTF	TGCAGTGCCATTAACGGGGAGCTGGGTGGCTACACCTTC
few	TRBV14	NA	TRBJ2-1	CASSHPSPGNEQFF	TGTGCCAGCAGCCACCCGAGCCCGGGAAATGAGCAGTTCTTC
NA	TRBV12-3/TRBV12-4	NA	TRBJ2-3	CATRPSGTDTQYF	TGTGCCACCCGGCCTAGCGGCACAGATACGCAGTATTTT
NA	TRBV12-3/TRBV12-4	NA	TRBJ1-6	CASSSRGGGNSPLHF	TGTGCCAGCAGCTCTCGGGGAGGGGGTAATTCACCCCTCCACTTT
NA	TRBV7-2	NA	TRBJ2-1	CASSRTRANEQFF	TGTGCCAGCAGCCGGACCAGGGCCAATGAGCAGTTCTTC
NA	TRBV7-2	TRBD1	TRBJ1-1	CASSYRGENTEAFF	TGTGCCAGCAGCTACAGGGGTGAGAACACTGAAGCTTTCTTT
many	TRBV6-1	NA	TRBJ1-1	CASSTIRGQSTEAFF	TGTGCCAGCAGTACAATACGGGGGCAGAGCACTGAAGCTTTCTTT
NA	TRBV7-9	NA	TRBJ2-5	CASSLFAEETQYF	TGTGCCAGCAGCCTGTTTGCTGAAGAGACCCAGTACTTC
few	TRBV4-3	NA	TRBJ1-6	CASSLDRFSDNSPLHF	TGCGCCAGCAGCCTTGACAGATTTTCGGATAATTCACCCCTCCACTTT
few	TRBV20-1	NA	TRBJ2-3	CSATTLAETTDTQYF	TGCAGTGCTACGACCTTAGCGGAAACCACAGATACGCAGTATTTT
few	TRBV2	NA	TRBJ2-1	CASSDLPRGYNEQFF	TGTGCCAGCAGTGATTTGCCTAGGGGGTACAATGAGCAGTTCTTC
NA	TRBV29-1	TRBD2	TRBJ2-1	CSVKAGTSGTYNEQFF	TGCAGCGTTAAAGCCGGGACTAGCGGGACCTACAATGAGCAGTTCTTC
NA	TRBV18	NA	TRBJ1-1	CASSPSHRKNTEAFF	TGTGCCAGCTCACCTTCGCACAGGAAGAACACTGAAGCTTTCTTT
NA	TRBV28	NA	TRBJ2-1	CASTSIYYNEQFF	TGTGCCAGTACTAGCATTTACTACAATGAGCAGTTCTTC
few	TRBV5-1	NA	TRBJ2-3	CASRLVRTDTQYF	TGCGCCAGCAGACTAGTCCGCACAGATACGCAGTATTTT
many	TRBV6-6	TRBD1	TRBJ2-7	CASGQGTYEQYF	TGTGCCAGCGGACAGGGGACTTACGAGCAGTACTTC
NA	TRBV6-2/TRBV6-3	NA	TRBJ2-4	CASSFRHLAKNIQYF	TGTGCCAGCAGTTTCAGACATCTAGCCAAAAACATTCAGTACTTC
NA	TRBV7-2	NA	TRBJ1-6	CASSLAGVRNSPLHF	TGTGCCAGCAGCTTAGCTGGGGTGCGTAATTCACCCCTCCACTTT
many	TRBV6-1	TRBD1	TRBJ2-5	CASSPSDRGVETQYF	TGTGCCAGCAGCCCTTCGGACAGGGGAGTAGAGACCCAGTACTTC
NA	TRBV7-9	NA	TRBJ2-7	CASNLSGSGSYEQYF	TGTGCCAGCAACTTAAGTGGTTCGGGCTCCTACGAGCAGTACTTC
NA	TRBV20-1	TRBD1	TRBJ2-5	CSARPGQGADGTQYF	TGCAGTGCTAGACCGGGACAGGGGGCAGACGGGACCCAGTACTTC
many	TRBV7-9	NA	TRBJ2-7	CASSPRTRLEGSYEQYF	TGTGCCAGCAGCCCACGGACAAGACTTGAAGGGTCCTACGAGCAGTACTTC
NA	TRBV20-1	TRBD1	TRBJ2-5	CSAVGQAQETQYF	TGCAGTGCTGTCGGACAGGCCCAAGAGACCCAGTACTTC
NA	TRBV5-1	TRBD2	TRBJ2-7	CASSLAGLGDVYEQYF	TGCGCCAGCAGCTTGGCGGGACTAGGGGACGTCTACGAGCAGTACTTC
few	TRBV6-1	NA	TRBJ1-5	CASSLRGGDGASSNQPQHF	TGTGCCAGCAGTCTGAGGGGCGGGGACGGTGCTTCCAGCAATCAGCCCCAGCATTTT
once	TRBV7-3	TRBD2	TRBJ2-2	CASSRAGGPDTGELFF	TGTGCCAGCAGCCGAGCGGGGGGGCCTGACACCGGGGAGCTGTTTTTT
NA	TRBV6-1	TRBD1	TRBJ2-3	CASSEGTGYGDTQYF	TGTGCCAGCAGTGAAGGGACAGGGTACGGGGATACGCAGTATTTT
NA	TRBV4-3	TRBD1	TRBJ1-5	CASLDRGLYSNQPQHF	TGCGCCAGCCTGGACAGGGGGCTGTATAGCAATCAGCCCCAGCATTTT
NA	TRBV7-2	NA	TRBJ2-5	CASSLESGLYQETQYF	TGTGCCAGCAGCTTAGAGTCAGGACTGTACCAAGAGACCCAGTACTTC
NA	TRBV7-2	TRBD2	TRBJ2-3	CASSLGGGYTDTQYF	TGTGCCAGCAGCTTAGGCGGGGGTTACACAGATACGCAGTATTTT
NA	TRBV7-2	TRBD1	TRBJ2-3	CASSIGVGQGTDTQYF	TGTGCCAGCAGCATCGGAGTGGGACAGGGGACAGATACGCAGTATTTT
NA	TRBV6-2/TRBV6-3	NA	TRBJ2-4	CASSGGSTRKLPDIQYF	TGTGCCAGCAGTGGGGGGTCTACCCGAAAACTTCCGGACATTCAGTACTTC
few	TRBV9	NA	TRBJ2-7	CASSPESPYEQYF	TGTGCCAGCAGCCCTGAGTCGCCCTACGAGCAGTACTTC
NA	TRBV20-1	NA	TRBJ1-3	CSAKDGTLPGNTIYF	TGCAGTGCTAAAGATGGGACCCTACCGGGAAACACCATATATTTT
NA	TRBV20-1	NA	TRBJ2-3	CSARLLQAGSTVDTQYF	TGCAGTGCTAGGTTGTTACAGGCGGGGTCCACTGTAGATACGCAGTATTTT
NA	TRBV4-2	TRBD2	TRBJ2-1	CASSSRTSGGRTELNEQFF	TGTGCCAGCAGCTCCCGGACTAGCGGGGGGCGTACAGAACTCAATGAGCAGTTCTTC
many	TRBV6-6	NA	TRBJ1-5	CASNGQSDQPQHF	TGTGCCAGCAACGGACAGTCGGATCAGCCCCAGCATTTT
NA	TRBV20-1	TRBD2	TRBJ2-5	CSARTEREWIQETQYF	TGCAGTGCTAGAACAGAGCGGGAGTGGATCCAAGAGACCCAGTACTTC